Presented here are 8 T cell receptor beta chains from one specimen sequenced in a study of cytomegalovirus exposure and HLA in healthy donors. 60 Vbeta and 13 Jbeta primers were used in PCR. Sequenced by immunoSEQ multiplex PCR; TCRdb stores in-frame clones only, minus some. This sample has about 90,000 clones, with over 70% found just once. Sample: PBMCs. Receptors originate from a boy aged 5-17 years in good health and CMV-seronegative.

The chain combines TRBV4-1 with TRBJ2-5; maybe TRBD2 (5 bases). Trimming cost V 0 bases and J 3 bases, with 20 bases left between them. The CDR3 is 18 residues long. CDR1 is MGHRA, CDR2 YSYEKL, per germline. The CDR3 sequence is CASSQETGFVMMEETQYF. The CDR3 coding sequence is TGCGCCAGCAGCCAAGAAACGGGGTTTGTCATGATGGAAGAGACCCAGTACTTC.

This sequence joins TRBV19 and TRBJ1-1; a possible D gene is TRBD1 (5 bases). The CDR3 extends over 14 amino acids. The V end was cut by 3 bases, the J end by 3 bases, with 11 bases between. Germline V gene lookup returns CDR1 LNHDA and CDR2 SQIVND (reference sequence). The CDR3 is CASSMGGVYTEAFF. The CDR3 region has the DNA TGTGCCAGTAGTATGGGAGGGGTTTACACTGAAGCTTTCTTT.

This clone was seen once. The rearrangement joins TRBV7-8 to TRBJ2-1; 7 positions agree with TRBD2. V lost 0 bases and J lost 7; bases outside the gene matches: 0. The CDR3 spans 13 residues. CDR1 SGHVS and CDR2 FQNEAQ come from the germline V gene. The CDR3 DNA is TGTGCCAGCAGCTTAGCCGGGAGGAATGAGCAGTTCTTC. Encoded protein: CASSLAGRNEQFF.

Here the CDR3 reads CASSVLRGNTEAFF. CDR3 DNA: TGTGCCAGCAGTGTCTTAAGGGGGAACACTGAAGCTTTCTTT. V is TRBV28 and J is TRBJ1-1; D might be TRBD1 (5 bases). The CDR3 length is 14 residues. Germline V gene data show CDR1 as MDHEN and CDR2 as SYDVKM. The V end was cut by 5 bases, the J end by 1 base, with 11 bases between.

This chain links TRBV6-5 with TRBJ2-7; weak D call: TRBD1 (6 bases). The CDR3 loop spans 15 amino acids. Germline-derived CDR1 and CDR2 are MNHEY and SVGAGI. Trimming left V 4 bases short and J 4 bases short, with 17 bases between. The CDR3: CASSSLGALHYEQYF. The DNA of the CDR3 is TGTGCCAGCAGTTCCCTGGGGGCTCTTCATTACGAGCAGTACTTC.

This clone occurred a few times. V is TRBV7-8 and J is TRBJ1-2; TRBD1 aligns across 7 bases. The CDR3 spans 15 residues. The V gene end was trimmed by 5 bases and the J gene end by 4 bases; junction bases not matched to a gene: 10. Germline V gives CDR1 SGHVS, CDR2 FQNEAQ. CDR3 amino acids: CASSGRQGPAYGYTF. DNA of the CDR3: TGTGCCAGCAGCGGCAGACAGGGCCCAGCCTATGGCTACACCTTC.

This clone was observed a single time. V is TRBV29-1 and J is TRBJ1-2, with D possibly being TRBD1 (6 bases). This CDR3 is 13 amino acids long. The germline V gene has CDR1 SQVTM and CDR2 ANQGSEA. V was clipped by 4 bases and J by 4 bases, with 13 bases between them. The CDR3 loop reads CSVVAGALYGYTF. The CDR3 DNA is TGCAGCGTTGTTGCAGGGGCTCTCTATGGCTACACCTTC. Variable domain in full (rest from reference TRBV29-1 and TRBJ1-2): SAVISQKPSRDICQRGTSLTIQCQVDSQVTMMFWYRQQPGQSLTLIATANQGSEATYESGFVIDKFPISRPNLTFSTLTVSNMSPEDSSIYLCSVVAGALYGYTFGSGTRLTVV.

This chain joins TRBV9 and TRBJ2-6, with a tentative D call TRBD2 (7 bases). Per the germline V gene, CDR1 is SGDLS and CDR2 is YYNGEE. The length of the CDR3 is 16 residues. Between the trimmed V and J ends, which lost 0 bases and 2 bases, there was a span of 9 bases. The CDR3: CASSVGGGPGANVLTF. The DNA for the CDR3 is TGTGCCAGCAGCGTAGGGGGGGGGCCTGGGGCCAACGTCCTGACTTTC.